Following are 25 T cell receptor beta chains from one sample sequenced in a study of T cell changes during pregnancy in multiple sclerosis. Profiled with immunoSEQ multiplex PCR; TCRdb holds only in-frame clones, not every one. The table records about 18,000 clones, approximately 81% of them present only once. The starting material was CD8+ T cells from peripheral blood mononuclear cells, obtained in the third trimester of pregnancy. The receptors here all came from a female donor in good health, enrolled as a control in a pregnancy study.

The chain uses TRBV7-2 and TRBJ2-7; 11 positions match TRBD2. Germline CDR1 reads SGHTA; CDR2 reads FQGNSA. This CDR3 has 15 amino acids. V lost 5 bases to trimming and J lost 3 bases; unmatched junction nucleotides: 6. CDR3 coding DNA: TGTGCCAGCAGCCGAAAACTAGCGGGGGACTACGAGCAGTACTTC. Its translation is CASSRKLAGDYEQYF. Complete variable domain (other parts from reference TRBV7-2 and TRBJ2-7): GAGVSQSPSNKVTEKGKDVELRCDPISGHTALYWYRQSLGQGLEFLIYFQGNSAPDKSGLPSDRFSAERTGGSVSTLTIQRTQQEDSAVYLCASSRKLAGDYEQYFGPGTRLTVT.

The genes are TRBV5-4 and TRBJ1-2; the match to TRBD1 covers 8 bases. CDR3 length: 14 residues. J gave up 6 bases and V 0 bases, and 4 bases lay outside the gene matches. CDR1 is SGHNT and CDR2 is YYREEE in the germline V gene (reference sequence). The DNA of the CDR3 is TGTGCCAGCAGCTTGGCCCAGGGGGCGGATGGCTACACCTTC. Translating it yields CASSLAQGADGYTF.

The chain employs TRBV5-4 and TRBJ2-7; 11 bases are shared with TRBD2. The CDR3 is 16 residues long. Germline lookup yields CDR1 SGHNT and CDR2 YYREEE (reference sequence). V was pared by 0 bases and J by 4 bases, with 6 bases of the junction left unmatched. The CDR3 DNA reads TGTGCCAGCAGCTTGGGCTCGGGACTAGCGGTTTACGAGCAGTACTTC. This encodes CASSLGSGLAVYEQYF.

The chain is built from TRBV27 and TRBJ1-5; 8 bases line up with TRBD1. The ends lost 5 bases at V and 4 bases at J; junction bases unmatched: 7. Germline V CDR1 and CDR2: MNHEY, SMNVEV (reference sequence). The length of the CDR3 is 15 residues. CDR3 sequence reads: CASSAQGAGNQPQHF. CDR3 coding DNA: TGTGCCAGCAGTGCTCAGGGGGCCGGGAATCAGCCCCAGCATTTT.

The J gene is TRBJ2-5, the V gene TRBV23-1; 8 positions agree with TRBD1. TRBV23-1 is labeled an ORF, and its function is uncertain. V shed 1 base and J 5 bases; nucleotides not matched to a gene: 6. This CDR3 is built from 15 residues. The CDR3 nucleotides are TGCGCCAGCAGTCAATGGCCAGGGGGCAACGAGACCCAGTACTTC. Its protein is CASSQWPGGNETQYF.

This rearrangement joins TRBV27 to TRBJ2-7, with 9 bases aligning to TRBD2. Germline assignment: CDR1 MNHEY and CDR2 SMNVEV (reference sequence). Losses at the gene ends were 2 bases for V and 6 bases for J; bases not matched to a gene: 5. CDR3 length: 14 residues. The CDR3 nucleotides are TGTGCCAGCAGTTTAGCGGGAGGGCCTTCCGAGCAGTACTTC. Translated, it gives CASSLAGGPSEQYF.

CDR3 loop: CASSLDSGQETQYF. The DNA for the CDR3 is TGTGCCAGCAGCTTGGACTCGGGCCAAGAGACCCAGTACTTC. The rearrangement uses TRBV5-4 and TRBJ2-5; no definite D call. CDR3 length: 14 amino acids. Germline CDR1 SGHNT, CDR2 YYREEE (reference sequence). V lost 0 bases to trimming and J lost 1 base, with 7 bases between them.

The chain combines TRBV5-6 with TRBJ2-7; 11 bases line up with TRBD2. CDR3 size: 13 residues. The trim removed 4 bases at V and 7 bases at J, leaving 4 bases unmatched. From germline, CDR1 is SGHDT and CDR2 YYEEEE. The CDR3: CASSPRLAGEQYF. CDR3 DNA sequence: TGTGCCAGCAGCCCCAGACTAGCGGGAGAGCAGTACTTC. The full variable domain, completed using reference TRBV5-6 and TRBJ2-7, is DAGVTQSPTHLIKTRGQQVTLRCSPKSGHDTVSWYQQALGQGPQFIFQYYEEEERQRGNFPDRFSGHQFPNYSSELNVNALLLGDSALYLCASSPRLAGEQYFGPGTRLTVT.

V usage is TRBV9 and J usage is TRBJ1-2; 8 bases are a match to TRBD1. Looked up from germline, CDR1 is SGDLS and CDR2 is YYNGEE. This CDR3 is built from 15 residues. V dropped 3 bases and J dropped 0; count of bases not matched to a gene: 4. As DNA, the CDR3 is TGTGCCAGCAGCGCCGGACAGGGTACTAACTATGGCTACACCTTC. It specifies CASSAGQGTNYGYTF.

CDR3 DNA sequence: TGTGCCATCAGTGCAGGGGCCGACGCCATCAACTATGGCTACACCTTC. It is translated as CAISAGADAINYGYTF. V usage is TRBV10-3 and J usage is TRBJ1-2; a weak D match, TRBD1 (6 bases). Per germline, CDR1 ENHRY and CDR2 SYGVKD. CDR3 length: 16 amino acids. V lost 4 bases to trimming and J lost 2 bases, with 17 bases between them.

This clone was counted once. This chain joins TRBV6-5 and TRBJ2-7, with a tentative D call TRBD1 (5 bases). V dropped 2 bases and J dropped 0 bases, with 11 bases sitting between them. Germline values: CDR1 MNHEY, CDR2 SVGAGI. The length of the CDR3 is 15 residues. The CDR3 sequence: CASSYDDSSSYEQYF. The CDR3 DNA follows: TGTGCCAGCAGTTACGATGACAGCAGCTCCTACGAGCAGTACTTC.

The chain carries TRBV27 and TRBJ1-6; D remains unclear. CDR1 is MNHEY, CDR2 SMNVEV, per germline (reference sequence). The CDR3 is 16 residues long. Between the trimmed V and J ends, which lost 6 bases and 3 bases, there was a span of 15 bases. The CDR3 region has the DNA TGTGCCAGCAGCCAAGGCGGTGCTGGCTATAATTCACCCCTCCACTTT. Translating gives CASSQGGAGYNSPLHF.

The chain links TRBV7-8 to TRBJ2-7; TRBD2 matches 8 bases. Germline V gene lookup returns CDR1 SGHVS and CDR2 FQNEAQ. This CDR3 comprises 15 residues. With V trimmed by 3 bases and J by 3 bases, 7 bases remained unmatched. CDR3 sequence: CASSLVSGGHYEQYF. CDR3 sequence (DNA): TGTGCCAGCAGCTTGGTATCGGGGGGGCACTACGAGCAGTACTTC.

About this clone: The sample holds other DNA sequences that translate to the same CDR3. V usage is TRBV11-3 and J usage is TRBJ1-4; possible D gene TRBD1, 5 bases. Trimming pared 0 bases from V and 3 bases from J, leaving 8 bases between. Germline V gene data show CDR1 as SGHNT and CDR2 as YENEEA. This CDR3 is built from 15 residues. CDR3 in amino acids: CASSLDPGANEKLFF. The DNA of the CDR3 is TGTGCCAGCAGCTTAGATCCGGGGGCTAATGAAAAACTGTTTTTT.

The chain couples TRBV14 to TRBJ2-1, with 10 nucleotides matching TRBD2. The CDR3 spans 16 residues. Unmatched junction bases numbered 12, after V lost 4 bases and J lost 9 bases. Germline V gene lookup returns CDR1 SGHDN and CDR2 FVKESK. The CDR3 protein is CASSPELAGPRGEQFF. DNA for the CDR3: TGTGCCAGCAGCCCAGAACTAGCGGGACCAAGGGGTGAGCAGTTCTTC.

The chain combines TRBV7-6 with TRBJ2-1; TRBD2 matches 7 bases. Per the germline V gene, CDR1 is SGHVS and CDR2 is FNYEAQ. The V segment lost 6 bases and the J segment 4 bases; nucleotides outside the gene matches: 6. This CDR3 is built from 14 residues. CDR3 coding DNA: TGTGCCAGCAGTTCCCTCGGGGGGTACAATGAGCAGTTCTTC. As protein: CASSSLGGYNEQFF.

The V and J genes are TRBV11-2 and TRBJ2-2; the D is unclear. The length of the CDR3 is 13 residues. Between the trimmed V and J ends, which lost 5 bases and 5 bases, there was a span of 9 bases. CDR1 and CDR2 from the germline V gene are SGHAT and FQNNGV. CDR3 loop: CASSRDGTGELFF. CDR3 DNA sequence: TGTGCCAGCAGCCGAGACGGGACCGGGGAGCTGTTTTTT.

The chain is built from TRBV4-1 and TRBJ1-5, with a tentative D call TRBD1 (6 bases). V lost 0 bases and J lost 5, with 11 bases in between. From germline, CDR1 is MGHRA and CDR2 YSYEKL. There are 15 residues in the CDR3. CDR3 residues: CASSQDPTGDQPQHF. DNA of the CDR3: TGCGCCAGCAGCCAAGACCCGACAGGTGATCAGCCCCAGCATTTT.

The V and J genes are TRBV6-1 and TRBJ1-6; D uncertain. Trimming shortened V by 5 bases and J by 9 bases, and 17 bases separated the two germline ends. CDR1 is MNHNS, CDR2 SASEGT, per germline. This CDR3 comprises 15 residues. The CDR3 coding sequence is TGTGCCAGCAGTCAGGATGAGTTTAATGCTTCACCCCTCCACTTT. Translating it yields CASSQDEFNASPLHF.

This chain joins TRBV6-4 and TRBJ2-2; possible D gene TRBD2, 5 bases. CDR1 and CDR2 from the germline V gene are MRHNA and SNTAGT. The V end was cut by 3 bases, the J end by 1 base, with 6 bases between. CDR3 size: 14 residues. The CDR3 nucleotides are TGTGCCAGCAGTGAAAGCGGGAACACCGGGGAGCTGTTTTTT. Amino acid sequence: CASSESGNTGELFF.

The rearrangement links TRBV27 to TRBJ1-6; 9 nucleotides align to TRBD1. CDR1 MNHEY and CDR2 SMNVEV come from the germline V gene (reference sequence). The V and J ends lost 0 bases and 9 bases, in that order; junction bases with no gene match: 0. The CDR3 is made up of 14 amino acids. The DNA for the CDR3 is TGTGCCAGCAGTTTATCGGACAGGGGTTCACCCCTCCACTTT. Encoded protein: CASSLSDRGSPLHF.

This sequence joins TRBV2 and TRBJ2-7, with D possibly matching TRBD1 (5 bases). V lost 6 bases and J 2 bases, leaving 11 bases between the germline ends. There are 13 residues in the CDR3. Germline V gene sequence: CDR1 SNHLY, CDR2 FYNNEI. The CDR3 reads CASRRGKTYEQYF. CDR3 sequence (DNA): TGTGCCAGCAGAAGGGGAAAAACCTACGAGCAGTACTTC.

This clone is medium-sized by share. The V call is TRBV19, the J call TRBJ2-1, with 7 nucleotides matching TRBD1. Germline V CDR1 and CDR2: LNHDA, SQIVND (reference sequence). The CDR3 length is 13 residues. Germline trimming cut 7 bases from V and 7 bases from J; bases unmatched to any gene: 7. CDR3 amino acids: CASTSTGWNEQFF. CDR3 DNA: TGTGCCAGTACCTCGACAGGGTGGAATGAGCAGTTCTTC.

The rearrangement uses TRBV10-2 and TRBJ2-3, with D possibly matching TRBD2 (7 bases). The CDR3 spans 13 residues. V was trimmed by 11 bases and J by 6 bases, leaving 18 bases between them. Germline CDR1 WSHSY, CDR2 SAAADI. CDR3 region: CAVGGGDYDTQYF. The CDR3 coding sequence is TGCGCCGTGGGGGGGGGCGATTACGATACGCAGTATTTT.

The CDR3 DNA reads as TGTGCCAGCAGCCAGACCACAGGGTACTATGGCTACACCTTC. Translation gives CASSQTTGYYGYTF. V is TRBV14 and J is TRBJ1-2, with D possibly TRBD1 on 6 matching bases. Trimming removed 3 bases at V and 3 bases at J, with 11 bases between. This CDR3 has 14 residues. Germline V lookup: CDR1 SGHDN, CDR2 FVKESK.